The rows below give T cell receptor beta chains drawn from one sample of a study of Ad26.COV2.S vaccination and SARS-CoV-2 variants. TCRdb's copy holds only in-frame clones and misses some; the assay was immunoSEQ multiplex PCR. The sample includes hundreds of thousands of clones, about 91% of them seen just once. The source was peripheral blood, collected after recovery from COVID-19. These receptors were obtained from a human donor who had recovered from COVID-19. The CDR3 runs from the conserved cysteine through the conserved F or W. Fields, in order: CDR3 protein, V gene, J gene.

cdr3_aa: CASSLSPGRIRNEQFF
v_call: TRBV27
j_call: TRBJ2-1

cdr3_aa: CASSSTPGQGNIQYF
v_call: TRBV5-6
j_call: TRBJ2-4

cdr3_aa: CASSIGRITEAFF
v_call: TRBV19
j_call: TRBJ1-1

cdr3_aa: CASSLGQRGTSGGDTQYF
v_call: TRBV11-3
j_call: TRBJ2-3

cdr3_aa: CASSPQGAVEQFF
v_call: TRBV27
j_call: TRBJ2-1

cdr3_aa: CASSLNTEAFF
v_call: TRBV5-6
j_call: TRBJ1-1

cdr3_aa: CASSLIRQGARGYTF
v_call: TRBV11-2
j_call: TRBJ1-2

cdr3_aa: CASSLRRTGAIRGEAFF
v_call: TRBV7-7
j_call: TRBJ1-1

cdr3_aa: CASSWTGMIEAFF
v_call: TRBV12-3/TRBV12-4
j_call: TRBJ1-1

cdr3_aa: CASSQPPATGSTEAFF
v_call: TRBV4-2
j_call: TRBJ1-1

cdr3_aa: CASSQDLSGGEQYF
v_call: TRBV14
j_call: TRBJ2-7

cdr3_aa: CASSRTGTSYNEQFF
v_call: TRBV25-1
j_call: TRBJ2-1

cdr3_aa: CASSRDRQGNYGYTF
v_call: TRBV6-2/TRBV6-3
j_call: TRBJ1-2

cdr3_aa: CASSHGLGYRDSPLHF
v_call: TRBV4-1
j_call: TRBJ1-6

cdr3_aa: CASSPTGGIEAFF
v_call: TRBV7-3
j_call: TRBJ1-1

cdr3_aa: CASQLQGRDQPQHF
v_call: TRBV19
j_call: TRBJ1-5

cdr3_aa: CASSPRTGSTYNEQFF
v_call: TRBV7-3
j_call: TRBJ2-1

cdr3_aa: CASSQDRGWTEAFF
v_call: TRBV7-8
j_call: TRBJ1-1

cdr3_aa: CASSLTGGGYTF
v_call: TRBV7-8
j_call: TRBJ1-2

cdr3_aa: CASSGLVETQYF
v_call: TRBV2
j_call: TRBJ2-5

cdr3_aa: CASSLEARVGYTF
v_call: TRBV7-2
j_call: TRBJ1-2

cdr3_aa: CASSPGRAGIYEQYF
v_call: TRBV13
j_call: TRBJ2-7

cdr3_aa: CASSVATDNSPLHF
v_call: TRBV9
j_call: TRBJ1-6

cdr3_aa: CASSPGQLNTEAFF
v_call: TRBV18
j_call: TRBJ1-1

cdr3_aa: CATSRVQGVGEKLFF
v_call: TRBV15
j_call: TRBJ1-4

cdr3_aa: CSASGMGDGYTF
v_call: TRBV20-1
j_call: TRBJ1-2

cdr3_aa: CSVEDWRGEYEQYF
v_call: TRBV29-1
j_call: TRBJ2-7

cdr3_aa: CASSQALRQASPLHF
v_call: TRBV4-3
j_call: TRBJ1-6

cdr3_aa: CASSVGEYEQYF
v_call: TRBV9
j_call: TRBJ2-7

cdr3_aa: CASSRTGPNTEAFF
v_call: TRBV19
j_call: TRBJ1-1

cdr3_aa: CASSLGQGSAGELFF
v_call: TRBV6-5
j_call: TRBJ2-2

cdr3_aa: CASSLVSGRPYEQYF
v_call: TRBV5-6
j_call: TRBJ2-7

cdr3_aa: CASSSTGPDYGYTF
v_call: TRBV6-5
j_call: TRBJ1-2

cdr3_aa: CASSVDTGTGDYEQYF
v_call: TRBV9
j_call: TRBJ2-7

cdr3_aa: CASSSTGQGNSVGYTF
v_call: TRBV5-1
j_call: TRBJ1-2

cdr3_aa: CASMRNRENTGELFF
v_call: TRBV13
j_call: TRBJ2-2

cdr3_aa: CASTEGSLVASEQYF
v_call: TRBV2
j_call: TRBJ2-7

cdr3_aa: CASTELSSYNSPLHF
v_call: TRBV28
j_call: TRBJ1-6

cdr3_aa: CASSRGTGDGYTF
v_call: TRBV9
j_call: TRBJ1-2

cdr3_aa: CASRPGKGEKLFF
v_call: TRBV6-5
j_call: TRBJ1-4

cdr3_aa: CASSSRGQGIHEQYF
v_call: TRBV4-1
j_call: TRBJ2-7

cdr3_aa: CASSLGAGNVFEAFF
v_call: TRBV5-4
j_call: TRBJ1-1

cdr3_aa: CASSLDSTGRGETQYF
v_call: TRBV5-1
j_call: TRBJ2-5

cdr3_aa: CASPRGRGATEAFF
v_call: TRBV2
j_call: TRBJ1-1

cdr3_aa: CASSLVASHSPLHF
v_call: TRBV11-3
j_call: TRBJ1-6

cdr3_aa: CASSPREKLFF
v_call: TRBV12-3/TRBV12-4
j_call: TRBJ1-4

cdr3_aa: CASSLAGDGAEAFF
v_call: TRBV28
j_call: TRBJ1-1

cdr3_aa: CASRKQGALGEQFF
v_call: TRBV2
j_call: TRBJ2-1

cdr3_aa: CASSGDRAYEQYF
v_call: TRBV9
j_call: TRBJ2-7

cdr3_aa: CASSFGGPNIQYF
v_call: TRBV5-6
j_call: TRBJ2-4

cdr3_aa: CASRGETQYF
v_call: TRBV27
j_call: TRBJ2-5

cdr3_aa: CASSLELGGGNEQFF
v_call: TRBV7-6
j_call: TRBJ2-1

cdr3_aa: CASGYGGGTEAFF
v_call: TRBV2
j_call: TRBJ1-1

cdr3_aa: CASKEGAGGATGQYF
v_call: TRBV27
j_call: TRBJ2-7

cdr3_aa: CASSYGQPNTEAFF
v_call: TRBV6-5
j_call: TRBJ1-1

cdr3_aa: CASSVGGSGSSYEQYF
v_call: TRBV9
j_call: TRBJ2-7